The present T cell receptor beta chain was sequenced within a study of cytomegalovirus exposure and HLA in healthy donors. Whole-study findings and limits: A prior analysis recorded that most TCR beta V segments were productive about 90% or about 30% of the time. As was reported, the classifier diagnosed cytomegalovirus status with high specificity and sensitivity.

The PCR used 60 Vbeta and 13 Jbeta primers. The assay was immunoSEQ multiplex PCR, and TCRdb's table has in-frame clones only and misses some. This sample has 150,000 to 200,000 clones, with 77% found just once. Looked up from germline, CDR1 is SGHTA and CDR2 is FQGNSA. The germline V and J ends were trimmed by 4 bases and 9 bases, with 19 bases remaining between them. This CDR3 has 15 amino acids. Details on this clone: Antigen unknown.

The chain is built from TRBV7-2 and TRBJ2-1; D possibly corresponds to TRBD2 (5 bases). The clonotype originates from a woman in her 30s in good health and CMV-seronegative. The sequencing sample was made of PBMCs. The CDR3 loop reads CASSSPNSEGGEQFF. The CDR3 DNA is TGTGCCAGCAGCTCTCCGAACAGTGAAGGAGGTGAGCAGTTCTTC.